The present TCR beta chain was sequenced within a study of beta chain features in type 1 diabetes. As for the study in general: Sorted cells examined across all samples numbered 107,917,701.

This clone was detected only a few times. Its antigen is unidentified. Whole-study findings and limits: When cDNA is sequenced, cells with high TCR expression could be over-represented. PCR may have favored shorter templates equally in patients and controls. Junctions at VDJ sites from type 1 diabetes patients had fewer insertions and more deletions. Shortening of TCRB CDR3s, moderate but significant, appeared in all four CD4+ subsets of Type 1 diabetes patients.

The CDR3 has 15 amino acids. The ends lost 6 bases at V and 0 bases at J; junction bases unmatched: 5. CDR1 is ENHRY, CDR2 SYGVKD, per germline. The whole isolated RNA underwent reverse transcription, so sequencing captured expressed TCRB transcripts. Assay used: immunoSEQ multiplex PCR; TCRdb lists only in-frame clones, some missing. The sample shows 130,000 or so clones, roughly 10% of them seen only once. The TCR originated in a man aged 30-40 years with type 1 diabetes. V and J are TRBV10-3 and TRBJ1-5; 7 nucleotides agree with TRBD1. The specimen was central memory CD4+ T cells from blood. CDR3 sequence: CAISQDRDSNQPQHF. Written as DNA, the CDR3 is TGTGCCATCAGCCAAGACAGGGATAGCAATCAGCCCCAGCATTTT.